This T cell receptor (beta chain) was sequenced for a study of regulatory T cells in long-lasting Graves disease. Study-level information: Positive TSH receptor antibodies alongside over 5 years of antithyroid drugs were what marked Graves' disease as persistent.

About this clonotype itself: A single base separates this from a much larger clone, so it may be a read error.

Time point specified: persistent/refractory GD, antithyroid drugs over 5 years with positive TRAb. PBMC-extracted RNA yielded the TCR library. Through Arm-PCR of CDR3 regions and iRepertoire HTBI primers, TCR beta libraries were built. TCRdb ran MiXCR on the multiplex PCR reads and lists one entry per CDR3 protein. The sample has about 400,000 distinct CDR3 sequences; less than 25% are singletons. The CDR3 has 14 residues. Germline V gives CDR1 SGHAT, CDR2 FQNNGV. This sequence joins TRBV11-2 and TRBJ2-7; TRBD1 is a possible D gene (5 bases). Sample: peripheral blood mononuclear cells (PBMCs), taken when the disease was refractory, from a patient treated with antithyroid drugs. The sequence derives from a female donor with Graves disease. The CDR3 nucleotides read TGTGCCAGCAGCCTGAAGGGGTTGACCTACGAGCAGTGCTTC. Protein sequence: CASSLKGLTYEQCF. The entire variable domain, with the rest obtained from reference TRBV11-2 and TRBJ2-7, is as follows: EAGVAQSPRYKIIEKRQSVAFWCNPISGHATLYWYQQILGQGPKLLIQFQNNGVVDDSQLPKDRFSAERLKGVDSTLKIQPAKLEDSAVYLCASSLKGLTYEQCFGPGTRLTVT.